One sample yielded the 4 T cell receptor beta chains listed below, sequenced in a study of cytomegalovirus exposure and HLA in healthy donors. The repertoire was sequenced with immunoSEQ multiplex PCR; TCRdb's copy has only in-frame clones and lacks some. The profile shows 120,000 or so clones, 89% of them singletons. Material for sequencing was PBMCs. The receptor source for this set is a woman between 18 and 29 years old in good health and CMV-seronegative.

The J gene is TRBJ1-3, the V gene TRBV19; 8 bases fit TRBD1. CDR1 is LNHDA, CDR2 SQIVND, per germline (reference sequence). V was pared by 1 base and J by 2 bases, with 1 base of the junction left unmatched. The CDR3 extends over 15 amino acids. CDR3 residues: CASSIGTGTGNTIYF. In nucleotides, the CDR3 is TGTGCCAGTAGTATAGGGACAGGGACTGGAAACACCATATATTTT.

The chain recombines TRBV7-8 with TRBJ2-1; TRBD2 is a possible D gene (6 bases). The ends were cut back, 6 bases at V and 5 bases at J, with 20 bases in the middle. The CDR3 length is 16 residues. Looked up from germline, CDR1 is SGHVS and CDR2 is FQNEAQ. The CDR3 loop reads CASRSLAVEVHNEQFF. The CDR3, as DNA: TGTGCCAGCAGATCATTAGCGGTGGAGGTCCACAATGAGCAGTTCTTC.

This clone was recorded once. This chain joins TRBV4-1 and TRBJ2-7, with 11 positions matching TRBD1. Germline loops: CDR1 MGHRA, CDR2 YSYEKL. V lost 2 bases to trimming and J lost 1 base; unmatched junction nucleotides: 4. This CDR3 comprises 16 residues. This CDR3 is CASSQWTGGASYEQYF. The CDR3 region has the DNA TGCGCCAGCAGCCAATGGACAGGGGGCGCATCCTACGAGCAGTACTTC.

The chain employs TRBV4-1 and TRBJ2-7, with D tentatively TRBD1 (6 bases). The CDR3 has 15 residues. V was trimmed by 0 bases and J by 3 bases, leaving 12 bases between them. Germline values: CDR1 MGHRA, CDR2 YSYEKL. CDR3 nucleotide sequence: TGCGCCAGCAGCCAAGAGGGTACAGGGAACTACGAGCAGTACTTC. This codes for CASSQEGTGNYEQYF.